One sample yielded the 29 T cell receptor beta chains listed below, sequenced in a study of T-cell reconstitution after alpha-beta-depleted transplantation in children. For TCRbeta, the library was prepared with unique molecular identifiers. One entry per CDR3 protein results from TCRdb running MiXCR on the PCR reads. This sample has hundreds of thousands of distinct CDR3 sequences, with around 15% found just once. The material sequenced was PBMCs, mostly from graft donor cells, taken 360 days after TCRalphabeta/CD19-depleted stem cell transplant. The receptors derive from a boy less than two years old who had a stem cell transplant for Wiskott-Aldrich syndrome, so the T cells may come from the graft donor.

This clonotype was observed many times. The chain is built from TRBV7-9 and TRBJ2-1, with unresolved D. This CDR3 spans 16 amino acids. The V end was cut by 2 bases, the J end by 0 bases, with 11 bases between. Germline loops: CDR1 SEHNR, CDR2 FQNEAQ (reference sequence). The CDR3 loop reads CASSLRPARSYNEQFF. CDR3 DNA sequence: TGTGCCAGCAGCTTAAGGCCGGCCCGCTCCTACAATGAGCAGTTCTTC.

The rearrangement links TRBV20-1 to TRBJ1-2, with D possibly TRBD1 on 5 matching bases. V lost 4 bases and J 0 bases, leaving 9 bases between the germline ends. CDR1 and CDR2 from the germline V gene are DFQATT and SNEGSKA (reference sequence). This CDR3 is 13 amino acids long. The CDR3 loop is CSAIRGANYGYTF. The CDR3 DNA reads as TGCAGTGCTATCCGGGGCGCTAACTATGGCTACACCTTC.

The genes are TRBV6-1 and TRBJ2-7, with D possibly being TRBD1 or TRBD2 (6 bases each). The ends were cut back, 7 bases at V and 6 bases at J, with 25 bases in the middle. The germline V gene has CDR1 MNHNS and CDR2 SASEGT. This CDR3 contains 16 residues. The CDR3 DNA sequence: TGTGCCAGCAAAAATCAGGCCTCAGGGGAGGTGGGCGAGCAGTACTTC. It translates to CASKNQASGEVGEQYF.

The chain joins TRBV5-1 to TRBJ2-4; 7 positions agree with TRBD1. The CDR3 has 14 residues. J lost 8 bases, V lost 4 bases, and 9 bases had no gene match. Germline assignment: CDR1 SGHRS and CDR2 YFSETQ. Here the CDR3 DNA reads TGCGCCAGCAGCCGAGGGGGCACGGAGGACATTCAGTACTTC. As protein: CASSRGGTEDIQYF.

V usage is TRBV4-3 and J usage is TRBJ2-7; 7 bases are shared with TRBD1. The CDR3 sequence is 15 residues long. The germline V gene encodes CDR1 LGHNA and CDR2 YSLEER. V gave up 4 bases and J gave up 2 bases; unmatched junction bases: 8. The CDR3 loop is CASSRTDRTAYEQYF. The CDR3 DNA reads TGCGCCAGCAGCCGCACGGACAGGACAGCCTACGAGCAGTACTTC.

This clonotype was seen a few times. The chain recombines TRBV7-9 with TRBJ2-7; 10 bases match TRBD2. The CDR3 is 15 amino acids. The germline V gene has CDR1 SEHNR and CDR2 FQNEAQ (reference sequence). Trimming removed 6 bases from V and 4 bases from J; junction bases left unmatched: 9. CDR3 region: CASSSAGGPPYEQYF. DNA of the CDR3: TGTGCCAGCAGTTCAGCGGGGGGGCCACCGTACGAGCAGTACTTC.

This chain connects TRBV5-5 to TRBJ1-2; 10 nucleotides match TRBD1. The CDR3 has 16 amino acids. The trim removed 1 base at V and 1 base at J, leaving 4 bases unmatched. The germline CDR1 and CDR2 sequences are SGHKS and YYEKEE (reference sequence). CDR3: CASSLLGTGDNYGYTF. DNA of the CDR3: TGTGCCAGCAGCTTGTTAGGGACAGGGGATAACTATGGCTACACCTTC.

This sequence joins TRBV20-1 and TRBJ2-7, with 8 bases aligning to TRBD1. The CDR3 runs to 12 residues. V trimming: 4 bases; J trimming: 5 bases; junction bases outside the gene matches: 4. Looked up from germline, CDR1 is DFQATT and CDR2 is SNEGSKA (reference sequence). For the CDR3, the DNA is TGCAGTGCTACTTCGACAGGGGACGAGCAGTACTTC. Translating gives CSATSTGDEQYF.

V is TRBV15 and J is TRBJ1-5; D unclear. Deletions cut 3 bases from V and 3 bases from J, with 12 bases between. The CDR3 consists of 15 residues. Per germline, CDR1 LNHNV and CDR2 YYDKDF (reference sequence). The CDR3 sequence is CATSSGFILNQPQHF. Written as DNA, the CDR3 is TGTGCCACCAGCAGTGGGTTTATTCTCAATCAGCCCCAGCATTTT.

The V gene is TRBV12-3 or TRBV12-4, the J gene TRBJ2-7; the match to TRBD2 covers 11 bases. The V and J ends lost 5 bases and 6 bases, in that order; junction bases with no gene match: 3. The CDR3 totals 13 residues. The CDR3 sequence is CASSVTSGTEQYF. In DNA form, the CDR3 reads TGTGCCAGCAGTGTGACTAGCGGGACCGAGCAGTACTTC.

This clonotype occurred a few times. The chain carries TRBV7-9 and TRBJ2-7; D perhaps matches TRBD1 (5 bases). The CDR3 is made up of 15 amino acids. V lost 4 bases, J lost 3 bases, and 16 bases lay in between. The germline V gene has CDR1 SEHNR and CDR2 FQNEAQ (reference sequence). In DNA, the CDR3 is TGTGCCAGCAGCTCTTCAGGGCGCCCTTTCTACGAGCAGTACTTC. Its protein is CASSSSGRPFYEQYF.

This clonotype was seen a few times. The rearrangement links TRBV7-2 to TRBJ2-2; 7 nucleotides line up with TRBD2. Per the germline V gene, CDR1 is SGHTA and CDR2 is FQGNSA. The V segment lost 6 bases and the J segment 0 bases; nucleotides outside the gene matches: 4. The CDR3 extends over 15 amino acids. This chain's CDR3 is CASRTLAANTGELFF. CDR3 bases: TGTGCCAGCAGGACCCTAGCGGCGAACACCGGGGAGCTGTTTTTT.

This clonotype was counted a few times. The V gene is TRBV6-5, the J gene TRBJ1-2; D not certain. Germline CDR1 and CDR2: MNHEY and SVGAGI. The CDR3 is made up of 12 amino acids. Trimming shortened V by 7 bases and J by 7 bases, and 13 bases separated the two germline ends. The CDR3 DNA sequence: TGTGCCAGCAAGAGGGCAGGTGGTGGCTACACCTTC. Translating it yields CASKRAGGGYTF.

This clonotype is medium-sized by share. The chain recombines TRBV20-1 with TRBJ2-4, with TRBD1 identical over 7 bases. Germline values: CDR1 DFQATT, CDR2 SNEGSKA (reference sequence). The junction had 1 base not matched to a gene; V was cut back by 5 bases and J by 3 bases. The CDR3 runs to 12 residues. CDR3 nucleotides: TGCAGTGCTCGACAGGGCAAAAACATTCAGTACTTC. It specifies CSARQGKNIQYF.

This clonotype was counted a few times. The V call is TRBV6-5, the J call TRBJ2-5; no clear D. V was shortened by 6 bases and J by 6 bases, with 8 bases between the two germline ends. Germline values: CDR1 MNHEY, CDR2 SVGAGI. The length of the CDR3 is 11 residues. CDR3 nucleotide sequence: TGTGCCAGCAGACGGTATCAGACCCAGTACTTC. Protein product: CASRRYQTQYF.

V is TRBV7-9 and J is TRBJ2-2; 7 bases align to TRBD2. V was clipped by 0 bases and J by 1 base; unmatched bases: 2. The CDR3 runs to 16 residues. In germline, CDR1 is SEHNR, CDR2 FQNEAQ (reference sequence). Here the CDR3 reads CASSLAGGKNTGELFF. The CDR3 DNA reads TGTGCCAGCAGCTTAGCGGGAGGGAAGAACACCGGGGAGCTGTTTTTT.

The gene calls are TRBV3-1 and TRBJ2-1; a possible D gene is TRBD2 (5 bases). Trimming pared 4 bases from V and 4 bases from J, leaving 14 bases between. This CDR3 region has 15 residues. The germline CDR1 and CDR2 sequences are LGHDT and YNNKEL (reference sequence). The CDR3 sequence is CASSRLPSSYNEQFF. The CDR3 region has the DNA TGTGCCAGCAGCCGCCTGCCTAGCTCATACAATGAGCAGTTCTTC.

The chain has TRBV7-2 and TRBJ1-2, with 7 nucleotides matching TRBD1. Losses at the gene ends were 4 bases for V and 6 bases for J; bases not matched to a gene: 11. Germline V gene data show CDR1 as SGHTA and CDR2 as FQGNSA. This CDR3 spans 15 amino acids. CDR3 protein: CASSSTSIGGNGYTF. DNA for the CDR3: TGTGCCAGCAGCTCAACCTCCATAGGGGGCAATGGCTACACCTTC.

This clonotype turned up a few times. The V call is TRBV28, the J call TRBJ1-1; the D is unclear. Germline CDR1 reads MDHEN; CDR2 reads SYDVKM. The CDR3 is made up of 12 amino acids. The ends were cut back, 5 bases at V and 4 bases at J, with 8 bases in the middle. The DNA of the CDR3 is TGTGCCAGCAGTGGACGGATCACTGAAGCTTTCTTT. Its protein is CASSGRITEAFF. Looking up the rest from reference TRBV28 and TRBJ1-1 gives the full variable domain: DVKVTQSSRYLVKRTGEKVFLECVQDMDHENMFWYRQDPGLGLRLIYFSYDVKMKEKGDIPEGYSVSREKKERFSLILESASTNQTSMYLCASSGRITEAFFGQGTRLTVV.

This chain connects TRBV28 to TRBJ2-1; a possible D gene is TRBD1 (6 bases). This CDR3 contains 20 residues. The V end lost 3 bases, the J end lost 3 bases, and 27 bases lay between the germline ends. Germline-derived CDR1 and CDR2 are MDHEN and SYDVKM. The CDR3 DNA is TGTGCCAGCAGTTTTTTTATGTTGGAGAACTTCGACAGGAACTACAATGAGCAGTTCTTC. It encodes CASSFFMLENFDRNYNEQFF.

This clonotype was counted between two and nine times. As DNA, the CDR3 is TGTGCCATCAGTTTTGGCGGTGCCGGAGAGACCCAGTACTTC. Translated: CAISFGGAGETQYF. V is TRBV10-3 and J is TRBJ2-5; D ambiguous. The ends were cut back, 5 bases at V and 4 bases at J, with 14 bases in the middle. This CDR3 is built from 14 residues. The germline V gene encodes CDR1 ENHRY and CDR2 SYGVKD.

This chain connects TRBV3-1 to TRBJ2-5; D is uncertain. CDR3 length: 17 residues. Trimming shortened V by 3 bases and J by 2 bases, and 19 bases separated the two germline ends. Germline-derived CDR1 and CDR2 are LGHDT and YNNKEL (reference sequence). DNA of the CDR3: TGTGCCAGCAGCCATTTGGAGCCCGTCATGGGGCAAGAGACCCAGTACTTC. It encodes CASSHLEPVMGQETQYF.

A few counts support this clonotype. V is TRBV5-1 and J is TRBJ1-4; 8 bases fit TRBD1. Trimming cost V 4 bases and J 8 bases; bases outside gene matches: 7. CDR1 and CDR2 (germline): SGHRS, YFSETQ. The CDR3 covers 14 residues. CDR3 DNA: TGCGCCAGCAGCAGGGCGGACAGGGAGGAAAAACTGTTTTTT. Translating gives CASSRADREEKLFF. The full variable domain, completed using reference TRBV5-1 and TRBJ1-4, is KAGVTQTPRYLIKTRGQQVTLSCSPISGHRSVSWYQQTPGQGLQFLFEYFSETQRNKGNFPGRFSGRQFSNSRSEMNVSTLELGDSALYLCASSRADREEKLFFGSGTQLSVL.

The sample holds a few counts of this clonotype. The rearrangement joins TRBV12-3 or TRBV12-4 to TRBJ2-2, with TRBD1 matching 7 bases. This CDR3 region has 15 residues. J lost 1 base, V lost 4 bases, and 3 bases had no gene match. As DNA, the CDR3 is TGTGCCAGCAGTTATCGACAGGGGAACACCGGGGAGCTGTTTTTT. Translation: CASSYRQGNTGELFF.

The rearrangement joins TRBV24-1 to TRBJ2-5; either TRBD1 or TRBD2 may supply D (5 bases each). The CDR3 covers 15 residues. With 2 bases removed from V and 4 bases from J, the gap between germline ends came to 13 bases. CDR1 and CDR2 from the germline V gene are KGHDR and SFDVKD. CDR3 amino acids: CATSDSAGAGETQYF. The CDR3 DNA is TGTGCCACCAGTGATTCAGCCGGGGCTGGAGAGACCCAGTACTTC.

The chain combines TRBV5-1 with TRBJ2-7; 8 bases are a match to TRBD2. Germline loops: CDR1 SGHRS, CDR2 YFSETQ. CDR3 length: 15 residues. The V segment lost 1 base and the J segment 1 base; nucleotides outside the gene matches: 4. The CDR3 sequence: CASSLFAGGSYEQYF. The CDR3 DNA sequence: TGCGCCAGCAGCTTGTTTGCGGGAGGTTCCTACGAGCAGTACTTC.

This chain uses TRBV7-9 with TRBJ2-7; tentatively, D is TRBD2 (8 bases). CDR1 SEHNR and CDR2 FQNEAQ come from the germline V gene (reference sequence). The CDR3 totals 15 residues. Trimming took off 0 bases at V and 8 bases at J, with 17 bases between the two ends. This CDR3 is CASSLARGDSPQQYF. For the CDR3, the DNA is TGTGCCAGCAGCTTAGCGCGGGGGGACAGCCCGCAGCAGTACTTC. Complete variable domain (other parts from reference TRBV7-9 and TRBJ2-7): DTGVSQNPRHKITKRGQNVTFRCDPISEHNRLYWYRQTLGQGPEFLTYFQNEAQLEKSRLLSDRFSAERPKGSFSTLEIQRTEQGDSAMYLCASSLARGDSPQQYFGPGTRLTVT.

This clonotype was seen a handful of times. The chain is built from TRBV7-9 and TRBJ2-7; no reliable D call. This CDR3 is built from 16 residues. V lost 1 base and J lost 4, with 17 bases in between. Germline CDR1 SEHNR, CDR2 FQNEAQ (reference sequence). CDR3 sequence (DNA): TGTGCCAGCAGCTTAGGACCTTTAGAATACCATTACGAGCAGTACTTC. It codes for CASSLGPLEYHYEQYF.

V and J are TRBV12-3 or TRBV12-4 and TRBJ2-7, with 8 bases identical to TRBD1. V trimming: 6 bases; J trimming: 2 bases; junction bases outside the gene matches: 9. The CDR3 totals 15 residues. The CDR3 here is CASSVAGGKTYEQYF. CDR3 sequence (DNA): TGTGCCAGCAGCGTCGCAGGGGGCAAGACCTACGAGCAGTACTTC.